The text below deals with one T cell receptor (beta chain). The sample originates from a study of blood T cell repertoires in COVID-19. Looking at the study overall: In each case, the material was cDNA or gDNA derived from T cells, B-cell-depleted T cells, or PBMCs.

Original processing methods: It was from reference gene primer amplification that nucleated cell counts were estimated. Assay: immunoSEQ multiplex PCR; the TCRdb copy retains only in-frame clones and omits some. That table furnishes V, J and clone size, whereas the DNA furnished D and trimming. The sample holds roughly 130,000 clones; 90% are singletons and the top ten take under 4.5%. Source material: peripheral blood. This TCR came from a man aged 50 to 59 with active COVID-19.

The CDR3 nucleotides read TGTGCCAGTAGTAGGTCTCGGCAGGGGATAGTTGGCTACACCTTC. Its protein product is CASSRSRQGIVGYTF. This chain links TRBV19 with TRBJ1-2, with D perhaps TRBD1 (6 bases). V was clipped by 4 bases and J by 7 bases, with 19 bases between them. There are 15 residues in the CDR3. Germline assignment: CDR1 LNHDA and CDR2 SQIVND (reference sequence).